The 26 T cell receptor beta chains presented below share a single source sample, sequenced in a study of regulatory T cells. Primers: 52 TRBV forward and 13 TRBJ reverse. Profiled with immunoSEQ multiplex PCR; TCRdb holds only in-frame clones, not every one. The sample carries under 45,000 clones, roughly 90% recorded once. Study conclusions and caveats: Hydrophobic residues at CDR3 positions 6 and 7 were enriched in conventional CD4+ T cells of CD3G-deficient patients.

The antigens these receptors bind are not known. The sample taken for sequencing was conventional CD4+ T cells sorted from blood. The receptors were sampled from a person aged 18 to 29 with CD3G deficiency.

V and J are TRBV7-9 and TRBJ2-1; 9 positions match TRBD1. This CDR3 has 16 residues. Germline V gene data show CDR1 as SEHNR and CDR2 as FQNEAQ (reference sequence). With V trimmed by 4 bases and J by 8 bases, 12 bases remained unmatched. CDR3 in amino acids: CASSSTGTGSNHEQFF. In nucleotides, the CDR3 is TGTGCCAGCAGCTCAACCGGGACAGGGTCCAACCATGAGCAGTTCTTC.

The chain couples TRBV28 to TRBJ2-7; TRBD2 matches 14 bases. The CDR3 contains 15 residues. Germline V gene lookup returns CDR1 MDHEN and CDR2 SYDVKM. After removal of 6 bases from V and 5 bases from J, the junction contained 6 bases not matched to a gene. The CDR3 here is CASSSGTSGSHEQYF. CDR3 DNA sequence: TGTGCCAGCAGCTCCGGGACTAGCGGGAGTCACGAGCAGTACTTC.

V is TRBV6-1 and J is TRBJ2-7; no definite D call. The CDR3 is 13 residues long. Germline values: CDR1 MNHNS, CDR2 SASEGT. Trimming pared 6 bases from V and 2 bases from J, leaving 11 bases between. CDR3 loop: CASSLPRAYEQYF. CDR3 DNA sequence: TGTGCCAGCAGCCTGCCCCGGGCCTACGAGCAGTACTTC.

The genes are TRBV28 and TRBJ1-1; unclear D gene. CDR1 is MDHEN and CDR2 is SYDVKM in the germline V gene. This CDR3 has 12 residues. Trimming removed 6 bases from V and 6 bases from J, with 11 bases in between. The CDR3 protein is CASSRLWAEAFF. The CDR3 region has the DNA TGTGCCAGCAGCCGTCTTTGGGCTGAAGCTTTCTTT.

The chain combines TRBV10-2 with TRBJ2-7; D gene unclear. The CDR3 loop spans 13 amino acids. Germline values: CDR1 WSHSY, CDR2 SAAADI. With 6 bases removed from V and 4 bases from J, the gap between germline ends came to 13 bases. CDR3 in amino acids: CASRSGSDYEQYF. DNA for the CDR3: TGCGCCAGCAGATCCGGTTCCGATTACGAGCAGTACTTC.

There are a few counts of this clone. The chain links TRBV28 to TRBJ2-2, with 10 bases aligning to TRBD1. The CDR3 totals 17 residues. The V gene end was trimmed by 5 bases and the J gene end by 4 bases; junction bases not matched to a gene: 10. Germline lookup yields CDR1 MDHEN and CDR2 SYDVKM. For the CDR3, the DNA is TGTGCCAGCAGTCGGGACAGGGGAATCACGGGCACCGGGGAGCTGTTTTTT. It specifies CASSRDRGITGTGELFF.

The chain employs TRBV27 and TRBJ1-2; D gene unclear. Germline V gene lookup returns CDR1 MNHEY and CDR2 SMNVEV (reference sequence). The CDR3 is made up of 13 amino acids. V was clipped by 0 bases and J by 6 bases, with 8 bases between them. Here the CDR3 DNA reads TGTGCCAGCAGTTTATCGCCCCAGGATGGCTACACCTTC. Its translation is CASSLSPQDGYTF.

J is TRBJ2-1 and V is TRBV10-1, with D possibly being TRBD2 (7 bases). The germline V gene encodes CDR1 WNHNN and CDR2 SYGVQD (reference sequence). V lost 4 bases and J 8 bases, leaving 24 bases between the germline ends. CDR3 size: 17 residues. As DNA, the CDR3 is TGCGCCAGCAGTGTGACGGAGGGGGGGGCAGGGTTGGATGAGCAGTTCTTC. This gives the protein CASSVTEGGAGLDEQFF.

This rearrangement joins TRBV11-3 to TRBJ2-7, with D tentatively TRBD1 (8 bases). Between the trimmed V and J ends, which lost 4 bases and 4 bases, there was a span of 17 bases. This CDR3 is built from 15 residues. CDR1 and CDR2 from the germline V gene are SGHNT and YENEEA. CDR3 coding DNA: TGTGCCAGCAGCTCCTCCGGACAGGGAGGGTACGAGCAGTACTTC. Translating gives CASSSSGQGGYEQYF.

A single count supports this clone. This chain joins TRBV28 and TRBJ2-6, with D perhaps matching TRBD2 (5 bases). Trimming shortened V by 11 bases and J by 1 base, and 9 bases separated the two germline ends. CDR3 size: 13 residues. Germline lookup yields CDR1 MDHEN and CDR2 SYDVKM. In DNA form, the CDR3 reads TGTGCCGTTGAGGGTTCTGGGGCCAACGTCCTGACTTTC. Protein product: CAVEGSGANVLTF. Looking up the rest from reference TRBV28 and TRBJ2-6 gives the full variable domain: DVKVTQSSRYLVKRTGEKVFLECVQDMDHENMFWYRQDPGLGLRLIYFSYDVKMKEKGDIPEGYSVSREKKERFSLILESASTNQTSMYLCAVEGSGANVLTFGAGSRLTVL.

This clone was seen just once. DNA for the CDR3: TGTGCCAGCAGCCCCCGAAGTAGCGGGACTGGACAGTACTTC. Its translation is CASSPRSSGTGQYF. V is TRBV11-2 and J is TRBJ2-7, with 8 bases identical to TRBD2. Germline V gene sequence: CDR1 SGHAT, CDR2 FQNNGV. This CDR3 is 14 amino acids long. Losses at the gene ends were 5 bases for V and 10 bases for J; bases not matched to a gene: 13.

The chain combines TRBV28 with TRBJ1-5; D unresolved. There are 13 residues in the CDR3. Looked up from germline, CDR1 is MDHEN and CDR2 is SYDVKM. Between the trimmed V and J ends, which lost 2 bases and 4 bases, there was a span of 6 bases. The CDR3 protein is CASSLPGNQPQHF. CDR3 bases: TGTGCCAGCAGTTTACCGGGTAATCAGCCCCAGCATTTT.

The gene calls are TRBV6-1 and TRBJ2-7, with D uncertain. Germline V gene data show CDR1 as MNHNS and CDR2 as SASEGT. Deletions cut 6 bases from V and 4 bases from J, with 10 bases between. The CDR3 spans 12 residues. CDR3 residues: CASRVRHYEQYF. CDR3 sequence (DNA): TGTGCCAGCAGGGTCCGGCATTACGAGCAGTACTTC.

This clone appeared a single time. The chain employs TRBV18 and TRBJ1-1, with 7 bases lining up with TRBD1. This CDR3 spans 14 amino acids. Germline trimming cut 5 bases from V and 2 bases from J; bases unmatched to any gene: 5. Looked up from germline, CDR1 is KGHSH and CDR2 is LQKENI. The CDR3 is CASSEQGRNTEAFF. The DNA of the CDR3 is TGTGCCAGCTCAGAACAGGGGCGAAACACTGAAGCTTTCTTT.

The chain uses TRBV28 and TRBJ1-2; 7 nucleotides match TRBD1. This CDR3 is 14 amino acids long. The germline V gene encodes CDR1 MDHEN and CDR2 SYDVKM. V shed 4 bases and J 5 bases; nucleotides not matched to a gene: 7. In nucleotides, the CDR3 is TGTGCCAGCAGTTACGGCAGGGGGGGGTATGGCTACACCTTC. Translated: CASSYGRGGYGYTF.

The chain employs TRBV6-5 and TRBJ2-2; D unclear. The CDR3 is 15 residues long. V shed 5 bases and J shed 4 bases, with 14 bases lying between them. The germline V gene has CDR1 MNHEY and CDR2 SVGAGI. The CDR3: CASSPTGSFTGELFF. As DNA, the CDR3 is TGTGCCAGCAGTCCTACCGGGTCGTTCACCGGGGAGCTGTTTTTT.

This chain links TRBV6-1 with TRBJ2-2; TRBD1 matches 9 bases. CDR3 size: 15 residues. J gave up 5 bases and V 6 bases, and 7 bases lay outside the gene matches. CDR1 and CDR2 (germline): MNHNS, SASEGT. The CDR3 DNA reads TGTGCCAGCAGCCGAGGGACAGGGTCGACCGGGGAGCTGTTTTTT. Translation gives CASSRGTGSTGELFF.

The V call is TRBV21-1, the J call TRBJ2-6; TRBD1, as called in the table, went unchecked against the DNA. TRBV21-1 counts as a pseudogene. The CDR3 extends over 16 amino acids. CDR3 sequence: CASSKVPHSGANVLTF. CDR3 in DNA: TGTGCCAGCAGCAAAGTCCCACACTCTGGGGCCAACGTCCTGACTTTC.

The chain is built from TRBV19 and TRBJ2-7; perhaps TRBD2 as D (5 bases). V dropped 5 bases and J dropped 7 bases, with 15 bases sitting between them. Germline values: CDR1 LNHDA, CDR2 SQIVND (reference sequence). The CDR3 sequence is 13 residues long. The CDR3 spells CASSRTRGGEQYF. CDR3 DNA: TGTGCCAGTAGTCGAACTCGCGGCGGGGAGCAGTACTTC.

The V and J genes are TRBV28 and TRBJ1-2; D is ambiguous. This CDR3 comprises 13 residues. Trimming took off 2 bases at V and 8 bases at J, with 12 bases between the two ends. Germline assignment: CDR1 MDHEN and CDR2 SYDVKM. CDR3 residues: CASSLNRLSGYTF. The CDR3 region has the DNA TGTGCCAGCAGTTTAAATCGGCTTTCGGGCTACACCTTC.

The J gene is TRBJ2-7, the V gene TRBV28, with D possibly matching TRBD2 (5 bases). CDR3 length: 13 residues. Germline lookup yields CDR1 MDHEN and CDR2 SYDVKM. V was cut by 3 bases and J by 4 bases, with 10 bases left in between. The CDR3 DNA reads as TGTGCCAGCAGTTTTAGCCCGGGGTACGAGCAGTACTTC. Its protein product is CASSFSPGYEQYF.

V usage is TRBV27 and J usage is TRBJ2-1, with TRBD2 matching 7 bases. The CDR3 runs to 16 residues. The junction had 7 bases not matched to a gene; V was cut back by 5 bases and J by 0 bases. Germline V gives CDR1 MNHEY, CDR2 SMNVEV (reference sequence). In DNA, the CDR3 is TGTGCCAGCAGTCTGGGCGGGAGCGCCTCCTACAATGAGCAGTTCTTC. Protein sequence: CASSLGGSASYNEQFF.

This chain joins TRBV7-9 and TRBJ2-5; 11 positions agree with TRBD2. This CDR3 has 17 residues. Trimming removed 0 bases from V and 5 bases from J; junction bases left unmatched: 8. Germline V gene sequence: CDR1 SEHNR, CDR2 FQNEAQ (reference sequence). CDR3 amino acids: CASSLARLAGKGETQYF. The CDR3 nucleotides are TGTGCCAGCAGCTTAGCCCGACTAGCGGGGAAGGGGGAGACCCAGTACTTC. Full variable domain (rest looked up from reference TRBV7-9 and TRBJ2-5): DTGVSQNPRHKITKRGQNVTFRCDPISEHNRLYWYRQTLGQGPEFLTYFQNEAQLEKSRLLSDRFSAERPKGSFSTLEIQRTEQGDSAMYLCASSLARLAGKGETQYFGPGTRLLVL.

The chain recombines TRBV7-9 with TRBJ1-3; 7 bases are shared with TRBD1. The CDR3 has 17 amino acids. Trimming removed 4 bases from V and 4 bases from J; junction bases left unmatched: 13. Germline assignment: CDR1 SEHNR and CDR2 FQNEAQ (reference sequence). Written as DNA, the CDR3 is TGTGCCAGCAGCTCTGACAGGGACCGGGTAAACGGAAACACCATATATTTT. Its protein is CASSSDRDRVNGNTIYF.

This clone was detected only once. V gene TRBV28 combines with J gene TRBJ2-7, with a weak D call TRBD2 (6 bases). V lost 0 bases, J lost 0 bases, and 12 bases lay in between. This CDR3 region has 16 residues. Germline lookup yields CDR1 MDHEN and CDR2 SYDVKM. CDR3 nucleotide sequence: TGTGCCAGCAGTTTATGGGCAGCCGGGAGCTCCTACGAGCAGTACTTC. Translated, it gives CASSLWAAGSSYEQYF. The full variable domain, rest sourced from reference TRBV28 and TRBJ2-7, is DVKVTQSSRYLVKRTGEKVFLECVQDMDHENMFWYRQDPGLGLRLIYFSYDVKMKEKGDIPEGYSVSREKKERFSLILESASTNQTSMYLCASSLWAAGSSYEQYFGPGTRLTVT.

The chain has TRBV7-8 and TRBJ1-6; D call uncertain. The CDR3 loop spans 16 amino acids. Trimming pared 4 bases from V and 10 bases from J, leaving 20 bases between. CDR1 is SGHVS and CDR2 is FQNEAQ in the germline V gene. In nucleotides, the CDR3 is TGTGCCAGCAGCTCCGGGTCGGGGAGCGGAAAGTCACCCCTCCACTTT. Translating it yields CASSSGSGSGKSPLHF.